Sequencing of this T cell receptor beta chain was carried out in a study of T-cell reconstitution after alpha-beta-depleted transplantation in children. Study results and caveats: Reports say that about two months after transplant, the alpha-beta T cells came out of several hundred graft clones that had expanded. T-cell numbers and diversity, one year after transplant, stemmed largely from T cells that were newly produced.

V lost 6 bases and J lost 8; bases outside the gene matches: 5. This CDR3 is built from 14 residues. It was with unique molecular identifiers that the TCRbeta library was prepared. TCRdb reprocessed the PCR reads via MiXCR and lists one record per CDR3 protein. This sample yields around 800,000 distinct CDR3 sequences, of which about 15% are seen a single time; approximately 5% belongs to the top ten. This clonotype was seen only a few times. Antigen: not known. The sample here was PBMCs, mostly from graft donor cells, taken 360 days after TCRalphabeta/CD19-depleted stem cell transplant. The chain uses TRBV12-3 or TRBV12-4 and TRBJ2-1, with 12 bases fitting TRBD2. This receptor was identified in a male patient younger than 18 who had a stem cell transplant for acute lymphoblastic leukemia, so the T cells may come from the graft donor. CDR3 sequence reads: CASSPSGRADEQFF. Written as DNA, the CDR3 is TGTGCCAGCAGCCCTAGCGGGAGGGCCGATGAGCAGTTCTTC.